The entry below describes one T cell receptor (beta chain). The germline V gene encodes CDR1 SGDLS and CDR2 YYNGEE. There are 13 residues in the CDR3. The V and J ends lost 7 bases and 5 bases, in that order; junction bases with no gene match: 8. This sample is part of a study of blood T cell repertoires in COVID-19. Study-wide background: Nucleic acid was either cDNA or gDNA, and it came from T cells, B-cell-depleted T cells, or PBMCs.

Original processing methods: Counts of nucleated cells, estimated from reference gene primer amplification, were obtained. The protocol was immunoSEQ multiplex PCR, while the TCRdb copy is restricted to in-frame clones and leaves out a portion. That table gives V, J and clone size, and the DNA gave D and trimming. The data hold approximately 58,000 clones, with about three quarters observed a single time. The gene calls are TRBV9 and TRBJ1-1, with 7 bases matching TRBD1. The sequenced material came from peripheral blood. The receptor's source is a man in his 70s with active or convalescent COVID-19. CDR3 nucleotides: TGTGCCAGCTCGCAGGGGGAGAGGACTGAAGCTTTCTTT. Translated, it gives CASSQGERTEAFF.